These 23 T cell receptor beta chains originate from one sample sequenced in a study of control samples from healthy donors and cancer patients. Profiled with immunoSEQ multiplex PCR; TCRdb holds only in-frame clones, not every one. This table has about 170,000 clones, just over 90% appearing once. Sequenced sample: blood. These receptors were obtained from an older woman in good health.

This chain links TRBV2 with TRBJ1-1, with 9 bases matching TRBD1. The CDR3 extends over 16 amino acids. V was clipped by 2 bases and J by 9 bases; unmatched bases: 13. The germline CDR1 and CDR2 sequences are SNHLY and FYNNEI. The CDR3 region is CASSEPKTRDRAKAFF. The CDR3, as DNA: TGTGCCAGCAGTGAACCTAAAACAAGGGACAGGGCGAAAGCTTTCTTT.

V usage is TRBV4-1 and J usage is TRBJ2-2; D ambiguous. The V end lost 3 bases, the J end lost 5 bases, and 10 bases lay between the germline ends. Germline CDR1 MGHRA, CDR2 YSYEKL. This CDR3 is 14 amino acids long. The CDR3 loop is CASSHKYLTGELFF. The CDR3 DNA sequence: TGCGCCAGCAGCCACAAATATTTGACCGGGGAGCTGTTTTTT.

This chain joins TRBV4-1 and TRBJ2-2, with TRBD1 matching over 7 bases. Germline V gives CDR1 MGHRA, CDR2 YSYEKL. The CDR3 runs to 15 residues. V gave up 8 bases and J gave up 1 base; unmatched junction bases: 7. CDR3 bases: TGCGCCAGCCTAAACCACAGGGGGAACACCGGGGAGCTGTTTTTT. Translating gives CASLNHRGNTGELFF.

This CDR3 reads CASSLETPGPVNDGGYTF. CDR3 nucleotides: TGTGCCAGCAGTTTAGAAACACCGGGGCCCGTTAACGACGGAGGCTACACCTTC. The chain carries TRBV28 and TRBJ1-2, with a weak D call TRBD1 (5 bases). V shed 2 bases and J shed 8 bases, with 27 bases lying between them. The CDR3 spans 18 residues. The germline V gene has CDR1 MDHEN and CDR2 SYDVKM.

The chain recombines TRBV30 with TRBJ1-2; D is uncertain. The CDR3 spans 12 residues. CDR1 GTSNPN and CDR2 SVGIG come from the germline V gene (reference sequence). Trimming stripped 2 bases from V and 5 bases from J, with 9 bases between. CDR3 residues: CAWSPSGYGYTF. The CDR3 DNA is TGTGCCTGGAGTCCCTCGGGTTATGGCTACACCTTC.

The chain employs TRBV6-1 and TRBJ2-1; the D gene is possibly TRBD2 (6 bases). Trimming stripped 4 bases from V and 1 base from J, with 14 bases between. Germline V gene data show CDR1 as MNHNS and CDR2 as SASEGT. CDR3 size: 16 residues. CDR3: CASSGLTGESYNEQFF. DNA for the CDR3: TGTGCCAGCAGTGGCCTAACGGGGGAGTCCTACAATGAGCAGTTCTTC.

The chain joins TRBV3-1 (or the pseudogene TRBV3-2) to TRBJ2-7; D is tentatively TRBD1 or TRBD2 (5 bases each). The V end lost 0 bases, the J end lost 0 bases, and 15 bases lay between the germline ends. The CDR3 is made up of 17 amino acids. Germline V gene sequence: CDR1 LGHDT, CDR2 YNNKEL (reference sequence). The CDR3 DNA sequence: TGTGCCAGCAGCCAAGAATGGGGGACCCTGTTCTCCTACGAGCAGTACTTC. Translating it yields CASSQEWGTLFSYEQYF.

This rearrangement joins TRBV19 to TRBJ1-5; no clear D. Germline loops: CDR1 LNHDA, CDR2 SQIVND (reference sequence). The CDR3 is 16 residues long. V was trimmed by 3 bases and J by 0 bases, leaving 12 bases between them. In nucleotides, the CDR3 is TGTGCCAGTAGTATCTGGGCAGTCGATAGCAATCAGCCCCAGCATTTT. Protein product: CASSIWAVDSNQPQHF.

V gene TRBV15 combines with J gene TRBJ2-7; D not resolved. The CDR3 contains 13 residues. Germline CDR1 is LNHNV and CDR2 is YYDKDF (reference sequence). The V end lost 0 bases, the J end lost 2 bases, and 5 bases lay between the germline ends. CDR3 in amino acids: CATSRDITYEQYF. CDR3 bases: TGTGCCACCAGCAGAGATATAACCTACGAGCAGTACTTC.

CDR3 DNA sequence: TGTGCCATCAGTGATTCAGGGGGCGGACAGCCCCAGCATTTT. Amino acid sequence: CAISDSGGGQPQHF. This sequence joins TRBV10-3 and TRBJ1-5; TRBD1 matches at 8 bases. CDR3 length: 14 amino acids. The germline V gene has CDR1 ENHRY and CDR2 SYGVKD. The junction had 5 bases not matched to a gene; V was cut back by 3 bases and J by 7 bases.

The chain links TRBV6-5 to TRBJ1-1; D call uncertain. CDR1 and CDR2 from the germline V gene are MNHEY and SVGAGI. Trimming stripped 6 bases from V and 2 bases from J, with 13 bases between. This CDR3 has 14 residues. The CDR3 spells CASSRKKGNTEAFF. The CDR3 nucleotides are TGTGCCAGCAGCCGAAAAAAGGGCAACACTGAAGCTTTCTTT.

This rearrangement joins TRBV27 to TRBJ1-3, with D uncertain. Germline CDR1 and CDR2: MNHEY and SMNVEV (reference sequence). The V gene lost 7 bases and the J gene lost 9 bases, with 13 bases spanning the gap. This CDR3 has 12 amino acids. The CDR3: CASIGRSGTIYF. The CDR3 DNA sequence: TGTGCCAGCATTGGGCGATCGGGCACCATATATTTT.

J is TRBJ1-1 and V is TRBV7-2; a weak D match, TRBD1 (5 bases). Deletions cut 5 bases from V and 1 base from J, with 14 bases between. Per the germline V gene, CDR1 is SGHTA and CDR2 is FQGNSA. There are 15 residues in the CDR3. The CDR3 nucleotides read TGTGCCAGCAGCCCCCTTCGCACAGGGAACACTGAAGCTTTCTTT. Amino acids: CASSPLRTGNTEAFF. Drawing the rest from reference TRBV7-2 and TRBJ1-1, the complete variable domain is GAGVSQSPSNKVTEKGKDVELRCDPISGHTALYWYRQSLGQGLEFLIYFQGNSAPDKSGLPSDRFSAERTGGSVSTLTIQRTQQEDSAVYLCASSPLRTGNTEAFFGQGTRLTVV.

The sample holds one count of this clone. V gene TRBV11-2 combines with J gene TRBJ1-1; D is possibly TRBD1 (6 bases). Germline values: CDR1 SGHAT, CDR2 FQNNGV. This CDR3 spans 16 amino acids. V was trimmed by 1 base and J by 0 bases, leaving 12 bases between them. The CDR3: CASSLAQGIVNTEAFF. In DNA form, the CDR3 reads TGTGCCAGCAGCTTAGCACAGGGAATAGTGAACACTGAAGCTTTCTTT. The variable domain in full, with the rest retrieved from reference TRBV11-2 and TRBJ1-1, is EAGVAQSPRYKIIEKRQSVAFWCNPISGHATLYWYQQILGQGPKLLIQFQNNGVVDDSQLPKDRFSAERLKGVDSTLKIQPAKLEDSAVYLCASSLAQGIVNTEAFFGQGTRLTVV.

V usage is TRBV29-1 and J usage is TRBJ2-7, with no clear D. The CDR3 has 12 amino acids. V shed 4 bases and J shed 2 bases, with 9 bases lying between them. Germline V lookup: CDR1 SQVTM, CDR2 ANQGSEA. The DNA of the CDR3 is TGCAGCGTTGTAGTGAAAACCTACGAGCAGTACTTC. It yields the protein CSVVVKTYEQYF.

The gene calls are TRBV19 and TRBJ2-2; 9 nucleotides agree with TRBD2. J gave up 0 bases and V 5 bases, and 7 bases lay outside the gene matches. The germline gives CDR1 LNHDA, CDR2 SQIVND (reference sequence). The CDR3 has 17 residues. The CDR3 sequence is CASSLAGGPSNTGELFF. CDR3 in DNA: TGTGCCAGTAGTCTCGCGGGGGGGCCATCGAACACCGGGGAGCTGTTTTTT.

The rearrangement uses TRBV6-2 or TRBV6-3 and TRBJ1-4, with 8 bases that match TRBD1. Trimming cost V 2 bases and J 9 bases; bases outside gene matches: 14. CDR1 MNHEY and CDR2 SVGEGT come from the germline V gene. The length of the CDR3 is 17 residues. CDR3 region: CASSYDLGRQGNKKLFF. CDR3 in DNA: TGTGCCAGCAGTTACGACTTGGGGCGACAGGGGAATAAAAAACTGTTTTTT.

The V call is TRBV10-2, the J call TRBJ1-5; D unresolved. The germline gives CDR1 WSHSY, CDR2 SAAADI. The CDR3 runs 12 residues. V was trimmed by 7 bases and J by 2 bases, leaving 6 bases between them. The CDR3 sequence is CASTRGNQPQHF. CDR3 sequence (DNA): TGCGCCAGCACACGTGGCAATCAGCCCCAGCATTTT.

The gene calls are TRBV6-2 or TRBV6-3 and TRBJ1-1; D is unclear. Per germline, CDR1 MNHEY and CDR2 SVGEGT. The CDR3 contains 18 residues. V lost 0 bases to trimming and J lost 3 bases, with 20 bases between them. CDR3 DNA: TGTGCCAGCAGTTACTCGACCGCCGGTCTCGGTCTCGACACTGAAGCTTTCTTT. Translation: CASSYSTAGLGLDTEAFF.

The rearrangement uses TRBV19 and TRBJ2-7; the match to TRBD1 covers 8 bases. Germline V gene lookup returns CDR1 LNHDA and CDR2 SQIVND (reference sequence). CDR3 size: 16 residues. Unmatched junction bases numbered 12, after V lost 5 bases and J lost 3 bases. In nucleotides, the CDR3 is TGTGCCAGTAGTGCCTCTGGGGCAGGGGGCTTCTACGAGCAGTACTTC. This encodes CASSASGAGGFYEQYF.

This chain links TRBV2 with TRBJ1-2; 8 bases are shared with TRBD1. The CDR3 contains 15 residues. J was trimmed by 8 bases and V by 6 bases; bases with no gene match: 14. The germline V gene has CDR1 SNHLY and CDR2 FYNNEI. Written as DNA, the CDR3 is TGTGCCAGCAGAGGGGGGACAGGACCGAACGTGGGCTACACCTTC. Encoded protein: CASRGGTGPNVGYTF.

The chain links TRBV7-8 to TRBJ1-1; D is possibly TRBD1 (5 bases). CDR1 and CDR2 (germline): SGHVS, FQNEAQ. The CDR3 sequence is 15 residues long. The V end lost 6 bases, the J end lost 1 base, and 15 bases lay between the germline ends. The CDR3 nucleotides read TGTGCCAGCAGAGACCCAGGGTTGGGGAACACTGAAGCTTTCTTT. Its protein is CASRDPGLGNTEAFF.

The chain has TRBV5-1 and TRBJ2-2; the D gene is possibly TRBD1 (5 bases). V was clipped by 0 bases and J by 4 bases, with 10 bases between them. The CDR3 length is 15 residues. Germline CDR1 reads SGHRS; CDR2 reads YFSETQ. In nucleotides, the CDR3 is TGCGCCAGCAGCTTGGTTCAGGGCCCCACCGGGGAGCTGTTTTTT. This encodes CASSLVQGPTGELFF.